The sequence of this T cell receptor beta chain was determined in a study of regulatory T cells in long-lasting Graves disease. TCR beta libraries were built with iRepertoire HTBI primers and Arm-PCR of CDR3 regions. TCRdb re-analysed the multiplex PCR reads in MiXCR, keeping a single row per CDR3 protein. Of fewer than 350,000 distinct CDR3 sequences detected, over 15% appear once; the ten largest clones hold 35% to 45%. Time point here: newly diagnosed GD, antithyroid drugs for less than 3 months. RNA extracted from PBMCs served as the sequencing template. Losses at the gene ends were 6 bases for V and 7 bases for J; bases not matched to a gene: 12. CDR3 length: 17 amino acids. Germline CDR1 SGHTA, CDR2 FQGNSA.

The chain has TRBV7-2 and TRBJ2-1; 13 bases fit TRBD2. The sequencing used peripheral blood mononuclear cells (PBMCs), collected at new diagnosis, from a patient treated with antithyroid drugs. The receptor was isolated from a female donor with Graves disease. CDR3 in DNA: TGTGCCAGCAGGGAGGTTCCGGGACTAGCGGGAAGGAATGAGCAGTTCTTC. It is translated as CASREVPGLAGRNEQFF.